This TCR beta chain came from a study of radiotherapy plus CTLA-4 blockade in lung cancer. Whole-study context: Patients showed objective responses in roughly 18% of cases, and disease control was achieved by over 25%.

Study-level points and caveats: The authors reported that early blood T cell clone dynamics, with interferon-beta, best predicted response. Blood TCR clones of tumor origin expanded after radiotherapy plus ipilimumab.

Data came from immunoSEQ multiplex PCR; TCRdb stores just in-frame clones and leaves some out. Seen here are approximately 70,000 clones, about 72% observed once, and the top ten hold roughly 15%. With 1 base removed from V and 5 bases from J, the gap between germline ends came to 14 bases. Per germline, CDR1 SQVTM and CDR2 ANQGSEA. This CDR3 region has 15 residues. CTLA-4 blockade with ipilimumab, together with focal radiation, was given to patients with chemo-refractory metastatic non-small-cell lung cancer. About this clone: Its antigen is still unknown.

This TCR came from a human donor with non-small cell lung cancer whose response to radiotherapy plus ipilimumab could not be evaluated. Some clones in this sample may be carry-over from other donors' samples. This chain joins TRBV29-1 and TRBJ2-2; D unclear. The material was peripheral blood, obtained from a patient treated with radiotherapy plus ipilimumab. The CDR3 protein is CSVEVGTLNTGELFF. The CDR3 bases are TGCAGCGTTGAAGTTGGCACCTTGAATACCGGGGAGCTGTTTTTT.